The 23 T cell receptor beta chains below were found in one sample sequenced in a study of post-analysis software for immune sequencing data. cDNA libraries of TCR beta carried unique molecular identifiers. TCRdb used MiXCR to reprocess the PCR reads, holding one entry per CDR3 protein. The sample includes some 160,000 distinct CDR3 sequences, 35% to 40% of them seen just once. Sequencing used blood, obtained after autologous hematopoietic stem cell transplantation. The receptors derive from a girl aged 5 to 17 with multiple sclerosis.

This clonotype was counted only a few times. CDR3 nucleotides: TGTGCCAGCAGCCCGATGGTGGGGGGCTATAATTCACCCCTCCACTTT. Protein product: CASSPMVGGYNSPLHF. J is TRBJ1-6 and V is TRBV7-9; tentatively, D is TRBD1 (5 bases). This CDR3 region has 16 residues. Germline V gene lookup returns CDR1 SEHNR and CDR2 FQNEAQ (reference sequence). V was shortened by 5 bases and J by 3 bases, with 14 bases between the two germline ends. The entire variable domain, with the rest obtained from reference TRBV7-9 and TRBJ1-6, is as follows: DTGVSQNPRHKITKRGQNVTFRCDPISEHNRLYWYRQTLGQGPEFLTYFQNEAQLEKSRLLSDRFSAERPKGSFSTLEIQRTEQGDSAMYLCASSPMVGGYNSPLHFGNGTRLTVT.

This clonotype was counted many times. V and J are TRBV10-2 and TRBJ2-3, with 12 positions matching TRBD2. The CDR3 is made up of 15 amino acids. V lost 7 bases and J lost 2; bases outside the gene matches: 4. The germline gives CDR1 WSHSY, CDR2 SAAADI. The CDR3 region has the DNA TGCGCCAGCAAGACTAGCGGGAGTGTCACAGATACGCAGTATTTT. Its translation: CASKTSGSVTDTQYF.

This clonotype was observed a handful of times. The chain carries TRBV7-9 and TRBJ2-5, with 12 bases lining up with TRBD1. The CDR3 loop spans 15 amino acids. V was clipped by 1 base and J by 11 bases; unmatched bases: 8. Germline V lookup: CDR1 SEHNR, CDR2 FQNEAQ (reference sequence). CDR3 DNA sequence: TGTGCCAGCAGCTTAGGGACGGGACAGGGGGCTCAGCAGTACTTC. It codes for CASSLGTGQGAQQYF.

In this sample, this clonotype turned up a few times. The junction does not match germline at one end; this may be a read error. This sequence joins TRBV28 and TRBJ2-1; no definite D call. Germline V gene sequence: CDR1 MDHEN, CDR2 SYDVKM. CDR3 length equals 13 residues. Here the CDR3 DNA reads TGTGCCAGCAGTTTAAGCTCCCACAATGAGCAGTTCTTC. It translates to CASSLSSHNEQFF.

This rearrangement joins TRBV3-1 to TRBJ2-6; TRBD1 agrees at 7 bases. The CDR3 extends over 17 amino acids. V lost 1 base, J lost 8 bases, and 11 bases stayed unmatched. CDR1 is LGHDT, CDR2 YNNKEL, per germline (reference sequence). CDR3 in DNA: TGTGCCAGCAGCCAAGTATCTCGACAGGGATGGACCAACGTCCTGACTTTC. Its protein product is CASSQVSRQGWTNVLTF. Full variable domain (remainder filled in from reference TRBV3-1 and TRBJ2-6): DTAVSQTPKYLVTQMGNDKSIKCEQNLGHDTMYWYKQDSKKFLKIMFSYNNKELIINETVPNRFSPKSPDKAHLNLHINSLELGDSAVYFCASSQVSRQGWTNVLTFGAGSRLTVL.

The rearrangement links TRBV7-8 to TRBJ1-2; tentatively, D is TRBD1 (5 bases). Germline V lookup: CDR1 SGHVS, CDR2 FQNEAQ. CDR3 size: 15 residues. Trimming removed 1 base from V and 2 bases from J, with 11 bases in between. CDR3 sequence (DNA): TGTGCCAGCAGCTTAGAGCAGAGGGGCAACTATGGCTACACCTTC. It yields the protein CASSLEQRGNYGYTF.

Of note for this clonotype: One end of the junction varies from germline; a read error may be responsible. The chain combines TRBV5-6 with TRBJ2-1, with D possibly being TRBD1 or TRBD2 (5 bases each). In germline, CDR1 is SGHDT, CDR2 YYEEEE. This CDR3 spans 12 amino acids. CDR3 protein: CAGSWGYSEQFF. In DNA, the CDR3 is TGTGCCGGCAGCTGGGGGTATAGTGAGCAGTTCTTC.

This chain uses TRBV9 with TRBJ1-6; a weak D match, TRBD1 (6 bases). V was trimmed by 7 bases and J by 0 bases, leaving 8 bases between them. Germline V gives CDR1 SGDLS, CDR2 YYNGEE. The CDR3 loop spans 14 amino acids. In nucleotides, the CDR3 is TGTGCCAGCGGGACAAGCTCCTATAATTCACCCCTCCACTTT. This sequence encodes CASGTSSYNSPLHF.

The chain employs TRBV20-1 and TRBJ1-1, with 7 nucleotides matching TRBD1. The junction had 15 bases not matched to a gene; V was cut back by 5 bases and J by 0 bases. Per the germline V gene, CDR1 is DFQATT and CDR2 is SNEGSKA (reference sequence). The CDR3 sequence is 17 residues long. The CDR3, as DNA: TGCAGTGCTCGGGTCACCGGGACAGCCGCAATGAACACTGAAGCTTTCTTT. It specifies CSARVTGTAAMNTEAFF.

On this clonotype itself: A read error is likely, as this CDR3 ends without the conserved phenylalanine or tryptophan. The V and J genes are TRBV4-1 and TRBJ2-3, with no clear D. Germline CDR1 and CDR2: MGHRA and YSYEKL. Trimming removed 3 bases at V and 9 bases at J, with 19 bases between. The CDR3 contains 15 residues. CDR3 in amino acids: CASSQAMRSTETQYC. CDR3 DNA: TGCGCCAGCAGCCAGGCCATGAGGAGCACGGAGACGCAGTATTGT.

Comments on this clonotype: One junction end disagrees with the germline gene, perhaps due to a read error. The V gene is TRBV6-6, the J gene TRBJ1-1, with D uncertain. The CDR3 consists of 15 residues. Germline V gene sequence: CDR1 MNHNY, CDR2 SVGAGI (reference sequence). CDR3 protein: CACSYFTGPRTEAFF. The DNA for the CDR3 is TGTGCCTGCAGTTACTTCACCGGGCCCCGCACTGAAGCTTTCTTT.

This clonotype has a count of ten or more. This chain links TRBV20-1 with TRBJ2-5; TRBD2 aligns across 14 bases. Germline V CDR1 and CDR2: DFQATT, SNEGSKA (reference sequence). The CDR3 contains 15 residues. V trimming: 5 bases; J trimming: 3 bases; junction bases outside the gene matches: 5. The CDR3 sequence: CSAPGLAGVEETQYF. The DNA of the CDR3 is TGCAGTGCTCCGGGACTAGCGGGAGTGGAAGAGACCCAGTACTTC.

The genes are TRBV7-9 and TRBJ2-1; 7 bases are a match to TRBD1. Germline V gene lookup returns CDR1 SEHNR and CDR2 FQNEAQ (reference sequence). Trimming at V came to 5 bases and at J to 4 bases, leaving 5 bases not matched to a gene. The CDR3 is made up of 14 amino acids. The CDR3 spells CASSPGQTYNEQFF. In nucleotides, the CDR3 is TGTGCCAGCAGCCCGGGACAGACTTACAATGAGCAGTTCTTC.

This clonotype was seen a handful of times. The V and J genes are TRBV12-3 or TRBV12-4 and TRBJ1-5; 11 bases agree with TRBD1. There are 15 residues in the CDR3. Trimming cost V 3 bases and J 6 bases; bases outside gene matches: 4. CDR3 sequence: CASSLGQGGFQPQHF. Here the CDR3 DNA reads TGTGCCAGCAGTTTGGGACAGGGGGGTTTTCAGCCCCAGCATTTT.

The genes are TRBV11-2 and TRBJ1-1, with D unclear. V gave up 5 bases and J gave up 2 bases, with 15 bases separating them. The CDR3 extends over 15 amino acids. Germline V gene data show CDR1 as SGHAT and CDR2 as FQNNGV. The chain's CDR3 is CASSHPGIANTEAFF. CDR3 nucleotides: TGTGCCAGCAGCCACCCGGGGATTGCAAACACTGAAGCTTTCTTT.

This clonotype was detected a few times. The chain carries TRBV12-5 and TRBJ2-7; D remains ambiguous. The CDR3 sequence is 9 residues long. Germline CDR1 LGHNT, CDR2 FRNRAP. Trimming shortened V by 8 bases and J by 3 bases, and 2 bases separated the two germline ends. CDR3 DNA sequence: TGTGCTAGTCTCTACGAGCAGTACTTC. Translation: CASLYEQYF.

This clonotype was detected a few times. The chain is built from TRBV29-1 and TRBJ2-7; the match to TRBD1 covers 9 bases. With 3 bases clipped from V and 5 bases from J, the junction kept 5 bases outside the gene matches. The germline CDR1 and CDR2 sequences are SQVTM and ANQGSEA. This CDR3 has 13 residues. For the CDR3, the DNA is TGCAGCGTTGAGCTCGGGACAGGGAACGAGCAGTACTTC. This sequence encodes CSVELGTGNEQYF.

This clonotype showed up just a few times. The chain is built from TRBV12-3 or TRBV12-4 and TRBJ2-1; 9 positions match TRBD2. Losses at the gene ends were 1 base for V and 4 bases for J; bases not matched to a gene: 5. CDR3 length equals 16 residues. CDR3 DNA: TGTGCCAGCAGTTTAGTCAAGACTAGCGGATACAATGAGCAGTTCTTC. Protein product: CASSLVKTSGYNEQFF.

The rearrangement joins TRBV20-1 to TRBJ2-1; 9 nucleotides align to TRBD2. The CDR3 is made up of 16 amino acids. Germline V gives CDR1 DFQATT, CDR2 SNEGSKA (reference sequence). Trimming cost V 3 bases and J 8 bases; bases outside gene matches: 14. The CDR3 sequence: CSARISNSGSMDEQFF. CDR3 nucleotide sequence: TGCAGTGCTAGGATTAGTAATAGCGGGAGTATGGATGAGCAGTTCTTC.

The rearrangement links TRBV20-1 to TRBJ1-4; 9 bases agree with TRBD1. Trimming cost V 8 bases and J 2 bases; bases outside gene matches: 12. Germline V CDR1 and CDR2: DFQATT, SNEGSKA (reference sequence). The CDR3 has 16 residues. The DNA of the CDR3 is TGCAGTACCCACCCCACAGGGGGCGCGACTAATGAAAAACTGTTTTTT. This codes for CSTHPTGGATNEKLFF.

The rearrangement joins TRBV20-1 to TRBJ1-6; D not certain. Trimming removed 5 bases at V and 8 bases at J, with 13 bases between. There are 13 residues in the CDR3. Germline V gives CDR1 DFQATT, CDR2 SNEGSKA (reference sequence). CDR3 sequence reads: CSAADRRDSPLHF. The CDR3 DNA sequence: TGCAGTGCTGCGGACCGACGGGATTCACCCCTCCACTTT.

This clonotype was recorded only once. This clone may be a read error of a much larger clone one base away. The CDR3 region has the DNA TGCGCCAGCAGCCAAGATAGTGATTCACCCCCCCACTTT. Translating it yields CASSQDSDSPPHF. The chain has TRBV4-3 and TRBJ1-6; D call uncertain. The CDR3 loop spans 13 amino acids. The V gene's germline CDR1 is LGHNA and CDR2 YSLEER.

The chain links TRBV4-3 to TRBJ2-1; the D gene could be TRBD1 or TRBD2 (6 bases each). Trimming cost V 0 bases and J 6 bases, with 9 bases left between them. The length of the CDR3 is 14 residues. Germline CDR1 LGHNA, CDR2 YSLEER. CDR3 loop: CASSQDWGANEQFF. In DNA form, the CDR3 reads TGCGCCAGCAGCCAAGATTGGGGGGCCAATGAGCAGTTCTTC.